These 18 T cell receptor beta chains originate from one sample sequenced in a study of T-cell reconstitution after alpha-beta-depleted transplantation in children. TCRbeta library preparation incorporated unique molecular identifiers. Each CDR3 protein is one row after TCRdb ran MiXCR on the PCR reads. The table records hundreds of thousands of distinct CDR3 sequences, roughly 9% of them present only once. This specimen was PBMCs from the stem cell graft donor, taken from the stem cell graft. Source of these receptors: a human donor who donated a stem cell graft to a child with acute lymphoblastic leukemia.

The sample holds many counts of this clonotype. The genes are TRBV27 and TRBJ2-1; TRBD2 matches 9 bases. Trimming cost V 2 bases and J 9 bases; bases outside gene matches: 5. Germline CDR1 reads MNHEY; CDR2 reads SMNVEV (reference sequence). The CDR3 spans 14 residues. CDR3 residues: CASSLAGGQGEQFF. In DNA form, the CDR3 reads TGTGCCAGCAGTTTAGCGGGGGGGCAAGGTGAGCAGTTCTTC.

This clonotype was observed a handful of times. The chain has TRBV5-1 and TRBJ1-2; D might be TRBD1 (5 bases). Germline-derived CDR1 and CDR2 are SGHRS and YFSETQ. V lost 4 bases, J lost 6 bases, and 16 bases lay in between. The CDR3 loop spans 14 amino acids. The DNA of the CDR3 is TGCGCCAGCAGCCCGTTGAGCGGGACCGATGGCTACACCTTC. Amino acids: CASSPLSGTDGYTF.

This clonotype was observed many times. The chain has TRBV20-1 and TRBJ2-3; D unresolved. The CDR3 spans 17 residues. Trimming shortened V by 1 base and J by 0 bases, and 17 bases separated the two germline ends. Germline V gives CDR1 DFQATT, CDR2 SNEGSKA (reference sequence). CDR3 sequence (DNA): TGCAGTGCTAGAGTCCCCACCGGTCACCCGAGCACAGATACGCAGTATTTT. Protein product: CSARVPTGHPSTDTQYF.

The chain joins TRBV12-3 or TRBV12-4 to TRBJ1-1; D may be TRBD1 (6 bases). The V end lost 8 bases, the J end lost 4 bases, and 17 bases lay between the germline ends. The CDR3 is 14 residues long. This CDR3 is CASGAPGVTTEAFF. In DNA form, the CDR3 reads TGTGCCAGCGGGGCGCCAGGGGTCACCACTGAAGCTTTCTTT.

Ten or more counts support this clonotype. This chain links TRBV25-1 with TRBJ1-2; TRBD1 might be the D (6 bases). The CDR3 is made up of 14 amino acids. From germline, CDR1 is MGHDK and CDR2 SYGVNS. V was shortened by 5 bases and J by 1 base, with 11 bases between the two germline ends. DNA for the CDR3: TGTGCCAGCAGTCCACAGGGAGTTAACTATGGCTACACCTTC. Translation: CASSPQGVNYGYTF.

This clonotype was seen more than once but under ten times. V gene TRBV5-1 combines with J gene TRBJ1-2; D gene ambiguous. CDR1 is SGHRS and CDR2 is YFSETQ in the germline V gene. V lost 5 bases, J lost 5 bases, and 10 bases lay in between. The CDR3 is 12 residues long. In DNA, the CDR3 is TGCGCCAGCAGGGCGGGAGAGTATGGCTACACCTTC. The encoded protein is CASRAGEYGYTF.

This clonotype came up a few times. The J gene is TRBJ2-3, the V gene TRBV20-1, with 8 bases aligning to TRBD2. CDR1 and CDR2 (germline): DFQATT, SNEGSKA (reference sequence). V gave up 7 bases and J gave up 4 bases; unmatched junction bases: 4. The CDR3 extends over 12 amino acids. CDR3 sequence reads: CSGGGTADTQYF. CDR3 coding DNA: TGCAGTGGCGGGGGGACGGCAGATACGCAGTATTTT.

The V and J genes are TRBV2 and TRBJ1-1; D remains ambiguous. Germline CDR1 reads SNHLY; CDR2 reads FYNNEI. V lost 8 bases, J lost 0 bases, and 13 bases lay in between. The CDR3 contains 14 residues. CDR3: CASADGLMNTEAFF. For the CDR3, the DNA is TGTGCCAGCGCGGACGGGCTCATGAACACTGAAGCTTTCTTT. Full variable domain (rest looked up from reference TRBV2 and TRBJ1-1): EPEVTQTPSHQVTQMGQEVILRCVPISNHLYFYWYRQILGQKVEFLVSFYNNEISEKSEIFDDQFSVERPDGSNFTLKIRSTKLEDSAMYFCASADGLMNTEAFFGQGTRLTVV.

CDR3 sequence (DNA): TGTGCCAGCAGCCGGTTTTGGGGACAGGGGGACACTGAAGCTTTCTTT. It specifies CASSRFWGQGDTEAFF. The chain has TRBV16 and TRBJ1-1; 11 bases are a match to TRBD1. The CDR3 extends over 16 amino acids. V shed 4 bases, J shed 3 bases, and the junction held 7 bases outside the gene matches. Germline assignment: CDR1 KGHSY and CDR2 FQNENV.

CDR3 sequence (DNA): TGCAGTGGCCGGACAGGGGTGACTTATGGCTACACCTTC. Residues: CSGRTGVTYGYTF. The chain uses TRBV20-1 and TRBJ1-2, with TRBD1 matching 9 bases. In germline, CDR1 is DFQATT, CDR2 SNEGSKA (reference sequence). Trimming at V came to 7 bases and at J to 5 bases, leaving 8 bases not matched to a gene. The CDR3 is made up of 13 amino acids.

This clonotype was detected a few times. This chain connects TRBV12-3 or TRBV12-4 to TRBJ1-1; D uncertain. V dropped 5 bases and J dropped 0 bases, with 10 bases sitting between them. This CDR3 is 14 amino acids long. As DNA, the CDR3 is TGTGCCAGCAGTGCACCAACAGTGAACACTGAAGCTTTCTTT. Amino acid sequence: CASSAPTVNTEAFF.

The chain is built from TRBV30 and TRBJ1-5, with 7 bases aligning to TRBD1. In germline, CDR1 is GTSNPN, CDR2 SVGIG (reference sequence). J was trimmed by 4 bases and V by 4 bases; bases with no gene match: 10. The CDR3 loop spans 15 amino acids. CDR3 protein: CAWTVNRGANQPQHF. Here the CDR3 DNA reads TGTGCCTGGACCGTTAACAGGGGTGCTAATCAGCCCCAGCATTTT.

This clonotype has a count of ten or more. The V call is TRBV10-3, the J call TRBJ1-5, with D hard to call. This CDR3 has 17 amino acids. In germline, CDR1 is ENHRY, CDR2 SYGVKD. The V and J ends lost 5 bases and 0 bases respectively, with 17 bases between them. The CDR3 is CAISPAPRENSNQPQHF. The CDR3 nucleotides read TGTGCCATCAGTCCAGCACCGCGGGAGAATAGCAATCAGCCCCAGCATTTT.

At least ten counts were recorded for this clonotype. The V gene is TRBV7-2, the J gene TRBJ2-1; D is ambiguous. V was pared by 4 bases and J by 7 bases, with 14 bases between. Germline CDR1 reads SGHTA; CDR2 reads FQGNSA. The CDR3 has 14 residues. The CDR3 region is CASSSMGSGNEQFF. The CDR3 DNA reads TGTGCCAGCAGCTCTATGGGTAGTGGGAATGAGCAGTTCTTC.

This clonotype has a handful of counts. The chain uses TRBV6-5 and TRBJ1-2, with 9 nucleotides matching TRBD1. The CDR3 spans 13 residues. Germline lookup yields CDR1 MNHEY and CDR2 SVGAGI. V trimming: 2 bases; J trimming: 6 bases; junction bases outside the gene matches: 1. CDR3 DNA: TGTGCCAGCAGTTACGGACAGGGGAATGGCTACACCTTC. Its protein product is CASSYGQGNGYTF.

This chain links TRBV4-2 with TRBJ2-7; D gene unclear. The CDR3 has 16 residues. From germline, CDR1 is LGHNA and CDR2 YNFKEQ. The V end lost 0 bases, the J end lost 0 bases, and 12 bases lay between the germline ends. The CDR3, as DNA: TGTGCCAGCAGCCAAGAGCTGGCAACAGTCTCCTACGAGCAGTACTTC. Its translation is CASSQELATVSYEQYF.

This clonotype was seen only a few times. The chain couples TRBV12-3 or TRBV12-4 to TRBJ1-1; TRBD1 is a possible D gene (6 bases). Deletions cut 4 bases from V and 3 bases from J, with 15 bases between. The CDR3 is made up of 15 amino acids. CDR3 region: CASSSLGGAYTEAFF. The CDR3 nucleotides read TGTGCCAGCAGTTCCTTGGGGGGGGCTTACACTGAAGCTTTCTTT.

This clonotype has just a few counts. The V and J genes are TRBV20-1 and TRBJ1-2, with D maybe TRBD1 (5 bases). The CDR3 contains 15 residues. Per the germline V gene, CDR1 is DFQATT and CDR2 is SNEGSKA (reference sequence). Trimming stripped 2 bases from V and 1 base from J, with 14 bases between. In DNA form, the CDR3 reads TGCAGTGCTAGACCGCGGGGCTTCCTTAACTATGGCTACACCTTC. It specifies CSARPRGFLNYGYTF.